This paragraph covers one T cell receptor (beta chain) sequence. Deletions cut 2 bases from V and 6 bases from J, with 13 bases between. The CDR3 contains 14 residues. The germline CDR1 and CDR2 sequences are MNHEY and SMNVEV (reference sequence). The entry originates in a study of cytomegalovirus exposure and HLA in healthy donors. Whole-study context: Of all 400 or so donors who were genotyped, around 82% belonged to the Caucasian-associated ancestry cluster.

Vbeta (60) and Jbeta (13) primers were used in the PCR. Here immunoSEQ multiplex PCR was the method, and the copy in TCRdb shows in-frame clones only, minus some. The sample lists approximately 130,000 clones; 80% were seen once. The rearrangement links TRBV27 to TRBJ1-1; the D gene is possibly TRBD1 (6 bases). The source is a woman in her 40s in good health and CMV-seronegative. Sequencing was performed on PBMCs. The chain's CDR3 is CASSLRTDGPEAFF. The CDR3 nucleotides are TGTGCCAGCAGTTTAAGGACAGACGGTCCTGAAGCTTTCTTT.